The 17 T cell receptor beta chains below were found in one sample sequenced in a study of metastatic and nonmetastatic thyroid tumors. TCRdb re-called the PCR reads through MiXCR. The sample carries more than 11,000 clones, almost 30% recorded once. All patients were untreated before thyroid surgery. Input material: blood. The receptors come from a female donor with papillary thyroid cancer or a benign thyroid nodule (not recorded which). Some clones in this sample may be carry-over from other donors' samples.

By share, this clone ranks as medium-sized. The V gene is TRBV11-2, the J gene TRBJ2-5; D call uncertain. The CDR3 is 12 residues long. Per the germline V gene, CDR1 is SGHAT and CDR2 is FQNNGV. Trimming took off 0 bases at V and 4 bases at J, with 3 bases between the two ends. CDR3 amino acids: CASSLDAETQYF. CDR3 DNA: TGTGCCAGCAGCTTAGACGCAGAGACCCAGTACTTC.

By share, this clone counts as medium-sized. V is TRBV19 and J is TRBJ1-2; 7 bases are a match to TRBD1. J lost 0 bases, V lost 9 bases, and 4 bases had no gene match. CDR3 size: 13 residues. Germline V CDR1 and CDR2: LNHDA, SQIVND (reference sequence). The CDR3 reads CASPDRPNYGYTF. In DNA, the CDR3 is TGTGCCAGCCCGGACAGGCCTAACTATGGCTACACCTTC.

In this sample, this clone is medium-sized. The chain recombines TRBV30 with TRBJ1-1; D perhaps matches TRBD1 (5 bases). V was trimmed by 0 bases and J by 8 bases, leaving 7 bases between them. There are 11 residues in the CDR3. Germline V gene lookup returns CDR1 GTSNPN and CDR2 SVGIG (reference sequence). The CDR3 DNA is TGTGCCTGGAGTGTATGGGGGGAAGCTTTCTTT. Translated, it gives CAWSVWGEAFF.

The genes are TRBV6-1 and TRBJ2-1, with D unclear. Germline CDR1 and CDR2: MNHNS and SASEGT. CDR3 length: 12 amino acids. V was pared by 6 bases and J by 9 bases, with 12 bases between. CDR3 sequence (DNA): TGTGCCAGCAGCCAACCCGTCACTGAGCAGTTCTTC. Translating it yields CASSQPVTEQFF.

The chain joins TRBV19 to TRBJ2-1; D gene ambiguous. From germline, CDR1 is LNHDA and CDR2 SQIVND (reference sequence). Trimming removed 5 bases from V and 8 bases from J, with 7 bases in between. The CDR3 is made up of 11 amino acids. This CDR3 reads CASSSKYEQFF. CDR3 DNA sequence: TGTGCCAGTAGTTCCAAGTATGAGCAGTTCTTC.

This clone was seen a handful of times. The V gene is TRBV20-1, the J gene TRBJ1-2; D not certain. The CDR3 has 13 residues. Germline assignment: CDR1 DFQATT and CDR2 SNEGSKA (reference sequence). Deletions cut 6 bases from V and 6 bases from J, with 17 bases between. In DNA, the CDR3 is TGCAGTGCCGAGCCGACATACACGAATGGCTACACCTTC. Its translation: CSAEPTYTNGYTF.

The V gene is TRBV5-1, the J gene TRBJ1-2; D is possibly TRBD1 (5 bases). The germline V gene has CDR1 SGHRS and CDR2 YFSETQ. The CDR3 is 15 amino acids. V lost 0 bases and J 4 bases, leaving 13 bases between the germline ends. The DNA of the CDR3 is TGCGCCAGCAGCTTGGGACAGAGTTATGGCTATGGCTACACCTTC. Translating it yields CASSLGQSYGYGYTF.

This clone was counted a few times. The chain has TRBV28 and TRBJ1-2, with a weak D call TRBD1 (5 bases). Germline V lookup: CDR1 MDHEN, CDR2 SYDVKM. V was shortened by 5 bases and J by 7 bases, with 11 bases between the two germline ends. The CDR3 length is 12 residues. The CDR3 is CASSQGQSGYTF. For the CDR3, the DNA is TGTGCCAGCAGTCAAGGACAAAGTGGCTACACCTTC.

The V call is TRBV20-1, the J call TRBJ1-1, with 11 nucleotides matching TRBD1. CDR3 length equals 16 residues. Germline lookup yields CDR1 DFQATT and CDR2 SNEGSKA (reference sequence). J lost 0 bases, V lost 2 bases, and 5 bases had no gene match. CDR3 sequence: CSARKMDRGLNTEAFF. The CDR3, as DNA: TGCAGTGCTAGAAAGATGGACAGGGGGCTGAACACTGAAGCTTTCTTT.

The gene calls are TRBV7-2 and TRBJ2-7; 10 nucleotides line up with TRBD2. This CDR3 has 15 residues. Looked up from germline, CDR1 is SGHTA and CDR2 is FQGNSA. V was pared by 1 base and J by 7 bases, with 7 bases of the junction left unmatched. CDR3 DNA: TGTGCCAGCAGCTTAGTATCTCTAGCGGGAGATGAGCAGTACTTC. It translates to CASSLVSLAGDEQYF. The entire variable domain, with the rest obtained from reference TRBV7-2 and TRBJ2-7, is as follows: GAGVSQSPSNKVTEKGKDVELRCDPISGHTALYWYRQSLGQGLEFLIYFQGNSAPDKSGLPSDRFSAERTGGSVSTLTIQRTQQEDSAVYLCASSLVSLAGDEQYFGPGTRLTVT.

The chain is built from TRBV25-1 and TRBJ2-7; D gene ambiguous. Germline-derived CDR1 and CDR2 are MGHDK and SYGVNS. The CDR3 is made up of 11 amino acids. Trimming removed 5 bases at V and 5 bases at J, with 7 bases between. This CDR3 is CASSLDHEQYF. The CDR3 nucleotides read TGTGCCAGCAGTTTAGACCACGAGCAGTACTTC.

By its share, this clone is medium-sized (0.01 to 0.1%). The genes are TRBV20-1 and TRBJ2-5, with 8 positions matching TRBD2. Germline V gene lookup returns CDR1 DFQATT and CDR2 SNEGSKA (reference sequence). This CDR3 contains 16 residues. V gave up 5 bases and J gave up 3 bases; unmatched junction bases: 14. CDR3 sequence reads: CSAGPAGGGREETQYF. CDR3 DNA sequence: TGCAGTGCTGGGCCGGCGGGGGGAGGAAGGGAAGAGACCCAGTACTTC.

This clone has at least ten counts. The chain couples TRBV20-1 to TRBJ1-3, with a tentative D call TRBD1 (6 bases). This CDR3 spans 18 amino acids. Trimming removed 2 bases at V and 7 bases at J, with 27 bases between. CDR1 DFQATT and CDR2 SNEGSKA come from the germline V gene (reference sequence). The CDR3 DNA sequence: TGCAGTGCTAGAAGGTCGCATGGTCAGGGGCGACTGTGGAACACCATATATTTT. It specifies CSARRSHGQGRLWNTIYF.

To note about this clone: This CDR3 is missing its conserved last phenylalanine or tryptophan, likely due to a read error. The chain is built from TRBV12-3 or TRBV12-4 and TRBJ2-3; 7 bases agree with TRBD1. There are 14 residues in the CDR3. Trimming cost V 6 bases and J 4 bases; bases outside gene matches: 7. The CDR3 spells CASSPTGVADTQYV. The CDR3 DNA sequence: TGTGCCAGCAGCCCTACAGGGGTGGCAGATACGCAGTATGTT.

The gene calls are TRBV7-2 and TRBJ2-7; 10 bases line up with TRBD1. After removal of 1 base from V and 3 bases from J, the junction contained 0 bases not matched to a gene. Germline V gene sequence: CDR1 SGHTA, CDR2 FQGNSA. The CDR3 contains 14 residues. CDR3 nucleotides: TGTGCCAGCAGCTTAGGGGACAGGGGCTACGAGCAGTACTTC. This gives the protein CASSLGDRGYEQYF.

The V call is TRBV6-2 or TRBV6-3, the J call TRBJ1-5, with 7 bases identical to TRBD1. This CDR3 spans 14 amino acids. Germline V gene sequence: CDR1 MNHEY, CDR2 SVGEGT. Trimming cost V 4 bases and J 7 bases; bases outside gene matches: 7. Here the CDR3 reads CASSWDSRAQPQHF. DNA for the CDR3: TGTGCCAGCAGTTGGGACAGTCGTGCCCAGCCCCAGCATTTT.

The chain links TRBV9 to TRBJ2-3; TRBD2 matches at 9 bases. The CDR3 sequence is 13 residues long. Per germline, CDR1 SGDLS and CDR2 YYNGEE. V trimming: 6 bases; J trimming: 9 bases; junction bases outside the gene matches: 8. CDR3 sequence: CASTDLAGETQYF. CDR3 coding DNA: TGTGCCAGCACCGATTTAGCGGGAGAGACGCAGTATTTT.